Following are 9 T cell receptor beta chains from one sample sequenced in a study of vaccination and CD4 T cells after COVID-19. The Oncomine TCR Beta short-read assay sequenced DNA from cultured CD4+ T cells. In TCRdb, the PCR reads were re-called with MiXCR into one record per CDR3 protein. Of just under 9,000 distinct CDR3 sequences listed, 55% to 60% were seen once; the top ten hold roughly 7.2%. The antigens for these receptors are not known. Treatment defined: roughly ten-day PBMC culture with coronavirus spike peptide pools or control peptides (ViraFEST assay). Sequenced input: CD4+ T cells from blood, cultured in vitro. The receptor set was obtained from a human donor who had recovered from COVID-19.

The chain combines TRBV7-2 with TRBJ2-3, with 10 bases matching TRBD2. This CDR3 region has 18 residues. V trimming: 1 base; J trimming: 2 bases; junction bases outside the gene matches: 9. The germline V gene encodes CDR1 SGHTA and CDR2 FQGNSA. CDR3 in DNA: TGTGCCAGCAGCTTAGAACTTATAGCGGGGGGCCTCACAGATACGCAGTATTTT. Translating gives CASSLELIAGGLTDTQYF.

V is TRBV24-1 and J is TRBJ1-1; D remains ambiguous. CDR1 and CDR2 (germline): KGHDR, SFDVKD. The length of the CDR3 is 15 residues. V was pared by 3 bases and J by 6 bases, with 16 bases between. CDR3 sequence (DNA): TGTGCCACCAGTGATCCTCGGACTGGGAGAGCTGAAGCTTTCTTT. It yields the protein CATSDPRTGRAEAFF.

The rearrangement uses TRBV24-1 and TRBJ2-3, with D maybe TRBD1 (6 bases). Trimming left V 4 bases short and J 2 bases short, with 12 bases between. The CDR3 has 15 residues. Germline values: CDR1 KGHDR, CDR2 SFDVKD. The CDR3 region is CATSDPQGATDTQYF. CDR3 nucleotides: TGTGCCACCAGTGACCCACAGGGTGCCACAGATACGCAGTATTTT.

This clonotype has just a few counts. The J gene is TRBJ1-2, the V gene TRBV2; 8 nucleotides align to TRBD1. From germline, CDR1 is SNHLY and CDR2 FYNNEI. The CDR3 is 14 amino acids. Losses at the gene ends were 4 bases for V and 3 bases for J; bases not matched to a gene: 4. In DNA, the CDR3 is TGTGCCAGCAGTGTCCTGACAGGGGACTATGGCTACACCTTC. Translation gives CASSVLTGDYGYTF.

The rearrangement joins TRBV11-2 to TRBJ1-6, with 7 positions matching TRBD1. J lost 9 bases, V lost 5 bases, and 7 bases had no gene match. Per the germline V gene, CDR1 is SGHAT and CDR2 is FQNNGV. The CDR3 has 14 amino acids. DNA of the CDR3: TGTGCCAGCAGCCCCGGGGACAGATCTTCACCCCTCCACTTT. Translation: CASSPGDRSSPLHF.

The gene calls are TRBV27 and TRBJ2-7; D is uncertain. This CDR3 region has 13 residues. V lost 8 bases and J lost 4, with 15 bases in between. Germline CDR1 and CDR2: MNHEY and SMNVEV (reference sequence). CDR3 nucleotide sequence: TGTGCCAGCGGCGTTGAGGCTAGGTACGAGCAGTACTTC. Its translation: CASGVEARYEQYF.

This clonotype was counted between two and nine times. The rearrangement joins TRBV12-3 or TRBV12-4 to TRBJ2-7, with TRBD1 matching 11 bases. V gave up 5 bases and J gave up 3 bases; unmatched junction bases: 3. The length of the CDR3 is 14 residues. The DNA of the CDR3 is TGTGCCAGCAGTGGGACAGGGGGATTCTACGAGCAGTACTTC. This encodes CASSGTGGFYEQYF.

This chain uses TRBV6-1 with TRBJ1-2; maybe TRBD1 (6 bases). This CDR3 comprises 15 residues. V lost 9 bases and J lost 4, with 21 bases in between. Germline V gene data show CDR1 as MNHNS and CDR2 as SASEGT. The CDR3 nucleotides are TGTGCCAGTAAGACGTACAGGGATTCTCTCTATGGCTACACCTTC. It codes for CASKTYRDSLYGYTF.

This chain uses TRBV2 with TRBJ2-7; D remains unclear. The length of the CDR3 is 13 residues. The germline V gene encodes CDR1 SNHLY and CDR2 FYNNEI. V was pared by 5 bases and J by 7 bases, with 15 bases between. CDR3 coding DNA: TGTGCCAGCAGTAGGAGTGGAATGGGGGAGCAGTACTTC. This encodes CASSRSGMGEQYF.